The 26 T cell receptor beta chains below all came from one sample that was sequenced in a study of monozygotic twins with inflammatory bowel disease. TCRdb re-called the 5' RACE reads and gives one entry per CDR3 protein, without DNA. This repertoire comprises fewer than 550,000 distinct CDR3 sequences; its ten largest clones make up around 2.4%. Sequencing was performed on blood. These receptors were obtained from a human donor with ulcerative colitis or Crohn's disease, or a healthy co-twin of an affected twin (not recorded which).

This sequence joins TRBV6-1 and TRBJ2-7; the D call from TCRdb, TRBD1, cannot be confirmed without DNA. The CDR3 runs to 14 residues. The V gene's germline CDR1 is MNHNS and CDR2 SASEGT. The CDR3 protein is CASRRDRGFYEQYF.

The rearrangement joins TRBV28 to TRBJ2-7; TCRdb gives TRBD1 as the D gene, but with no DNA this cannot be confirmed. The CDR3 extends over 15 amino acids. Germline values: CDR1 MDHEN, CDR2 SYDVKM. The CDR3 is CASSPLREASYEQYF.

This chain joins TRBV13 and TRBJ2-7; TCRdb names TRBD1, which stays unverified in the absence of DNA. The germline CDR1 and CDR2 sequences are PRHDT and FYEKMQ (reference sequence). This CDR3 has 16 amino acids. The CDR3: CASSLYRVGQGGEQYF.

The V call is TRBV7-9, the J call TRBJ2-7; TCRdb's D call of TRBD1 is untestable without DNA. This CDR3 comprises 13 residues. From germline, CDR1 is SEHNR and CDR2 FQNEAQ (reference sequence). The CDR3 region is CASSPPDMYEQYF.

The chain combines TRBV20-1 with TRBJ2-1; TCRdb's assignment of TRBD1 cannot be checked, as there is no DNA. The germline gives CDR1 DFQATT, CDR2 SNEGSKA (reference sequence). CDR3 length: 16 amino acids. This chain's CDR3 is CSARDGHSGSGIEQFF.

This CDR3 is CASSQVGGGELFF. This chain joins TRBV14 and TRBJ2-2. CDR1 is SGHDN and CDR2 is FVKESK in the germline V gene. This CDR3 is 13 amino acids long.

The chain joins TRBV12-3 or TRBV12-4 to TRBJ2-1. The CDR3 length is 15 residues. The CDR3 loop is CASSLFRFSYNEQFF.

The genes are TRBV2 and TRBJ2-1. Germline CDR1 is SNHLY and CDR2 is FYNNEI. This CDR3 contains 12 residues. The chain's CDR3 is CASSEGVGEQFF. Supplemented by reference TRBV2 and TRBJ2-1, the full variable domain reads EPEVTQTPSHQVTQMGQEVILRCVPISNHLYFYWYRQILGQKVEFLVSFYNNEISEKSEIFDDQFSVERPDGSNFTLKIRSTKLEDSAMYFCASSEGVGEQFFGPGTRLTVL.

The rearrangement uses TRBV20-1 and TRBJ2-4; TCRdb designates TRBD1, a call that cannot be tested without DNA. This CDR3 contains 13 residues. The germline V gene encodes CDR1 DFQATT and CDR2 SNEGSKA (reference sequence). The CDR3 spells CSARSDRADIQYF.

The chain uses TRBV2 and TRBJ2-5. Germline CDR1 is SNHLY and CDR2 is FYNNEI. The CDR3 has 13 amino acids. CDR3 amino acids: CASRSLPRMTQYF. Using reference TRBV2 and TRBJ2-5 for the parts outside the CDR3, the full variable domain is EPEVTQTPSHQVTQMGQEVILRCVPISNHLYFYWYRQILGQKVEFLVSFYNNEISEKSEIFDDQFSVERPDGSNFTLKIRSTKLEDSAMYFCASRSLPRMTQYFGPGTRLLVL.

The chain is built from TRBV20-1 and TRBJ2-7. The CDR3 is made up of 12 amino acids. Germline loops: CDR1 DFQATT, CDR2 SNEGSKA (reference sequence). The CDR3 loop is CSARVDLGEQYF.

The V gene is TRBV4-2, the J gene TRBJ2-7; with no DNA, the TCRdb D assignment of TRBD1 cannot be verified. Germline CDR1 and CDR2: LGHNA and YNFKEQ. The length of the CDR3 is 12 residues. CDR3 loop: CASSPGFPEQYF.

The chain carries TRBV12-3 or TRBV12-4 and TRBJ2-7; the TRBD1 assignment by TCRdb is unverifiable without DNA. CDR3 length: 15 residues. Here the CDR3 reads CASSSQTGTGSEQYF.

CDR3 amino acids: CASGFPTSRNEQFF. The chain couples TRBV7-2 to TRBJ2-1. Per the germline V gene, CDR1 is SGHTA and CDR2 is FQGNSA. The CDR3 runs 14 residues.

The rearrangement joins TRBV7-2 to TRBJ2-2; with no DNA, the TCRdb D assignment of TRBD2 cannot be verified. The CDR3 totals 16 residues. CDR1 is SGHTA, CDR2 FQGNSA, per germline. The chain's CDR3 is CASSPRGVQGTGELFF.

V and J are TRBV28 and TRBJ1-2; TCRdb's D call of TRBD1 is untestable without DNA. This CDR3 comprises 14 residues. Looked up from germline, CDR1 is MDHEN and CDR2 is SYDVKM. The CDR3 protein is CASSFGQGWYGYTF.

The chain carries TRBV19 and TRBJ1-5; the TCRdb D gene call, TRBD1, has no DNA to confirm it. CDR1 is LNHDA, CDR2 SQIVND, per germline (reference sequence). The CDR3 loop spans 14 amino acids. This CDR3 reads CASSISVGDQPQHF.

This chain links TRBV20-1 with TRBJ2-7; TCRdb's D call of TRBD2 is untestable without DNA. The length of the CDR3 is 13 residues. Germline CDR1 and CDR2: DFQATT and SNEGSKA (reference sequence). The CDR3 is CSAPPGSTYEQYF.

The rearrangement joins TRBV6-2 or TRBV6-3 to TRBJ2-7; TCRdb's D call, TRBD1, is unchecked because there is no DNA. From germline, CDR1 is MNHEY and CDR2 SVGEGT. The CDR3 consists of 14 residues. CDR3 residues: CASSRPGGTYEQYF.

The chain's CDR3 is CASRLTGFRDSSYEQYF. V gene TRBV6-1 combines with J gene TRBJ2-7; TCRdb's D gene call, TRBD2, goes unchecked for lack of DNA. The germline CDR1 and CDR2 sequences are MNHNS and SASEGT. This CDR3 spans 17 amino acids.

The chain has TRBV29-1 and TRBJ2-2. The CDR3 loop spans 12 amino acids. CDR1 SQVTM and CDR2 ANQGSEA come from the germline V gene. The CDR3: CSVGVNTGELFF.

V usage is TRBV10-3 and J usage is TRBJ1-1; TCRdb selects TRBD1, and the lack of DNA leaves this call unchecked. The CDR3 loop spans 14 amino acids. Germline V gene lookup returns CDR1 ENHRY and CDR2 SYGVKD. The CDR3 reads CAIGSGALNTEAFF.

The genes are TRBV3-1 and TRBJ2-1; the TCRdb call, TRBD1, lacks DNA for checking. The CDR3 loop spans 13 amino acids. The germline CDR1 and CDR2 sequences are LGHDT and YNNKEL (reference sequence). The CDR3 protein is CASSQVRGGEQFF.

CDR3 sequence: CASSELGEAFF. This rearrangement joins TRBV25-1 to TRBJ1-1. Germline CDR1 reads MGHDK; CDR2 reads SYGVNS. The CDR3 is 11 amino acids. Based on the CDR3 plus reference TRBV25-1 and TRBJ1-1, the full variable domain is EADIYQTPRYLVIGTGKKITLECSQTMGHDKMYWYQQDPGMELHLIHYSYGVNSTEKGDLSSESTVSRIRTEHFPLTLESARPSHTSQYLCASSELGEAFFGQGTRLTVV.

The rearrangement uses TRBV29-1 and TRBJ2-1; TCRdb lists TRBD2, though no DNA is available to test this call. CDR1 and CDR2 from the germline V gene are SQVTM and ANQGSEA. The CDR3 runs to 14 residues. CDR3 in amino acids: CSVPGLAGVVEQFF.

This chain joins TRBV24-1 and TRBJ2-1; TCRdb lists TRBD1, though no DNA is available to test this call. CDR1 is KGHDR and CDR2 is SFDVKD in the germline V gene. The CDR3 contains 16 residues. The CDR3 protein is CATSEAGTEGIDEQFF.